This record covers a single T cell receptor beta chain. This sample is drawn from a study of blood T cell repertoires in COVID-19. The authors' processing: How many nucleated cells were present was estimated from reference gene primer amplification. Sequenced by immunoSEQ multiplex PCR; TCRdb stores in-frame clones only, minus some. That table furnishes V, J and clone size, whereas the DNA furnished D and trimming. The sample shows around 15,000 clones, approximately 83% of them seen only once. This CDR3 region has 15 residues. CDR1 SGHAT and CDR2 FQDESV come from the germline V gene (reference sequence). V lost 5 bases to trimming and J lost 5 bases; unmatched junction nucleotides: 6.

The specimen sequenced was peripheral blood. The source of this sequence is a man in his 70s in a cohort sampled during active COVID-19. The V call is TRBV11-1, the J call TRBJ2-5; TRBD2 agrees at 12 bases. CDR3 coding DNA: TGTGCCAGCAGCCAACAAGGACTAGCGGGGGAGACCCAGTACTTC. It translates to CASSQQGLAGETQYF.